A single sample is the source of the 21 T cell receptor beta chains below, sequenced in a study of blood T cell repertoires in COVID-19 (dated by TCRdb to between 2020 and 2021). The library was obtained by the immunoSEQ multiplex PCR assay. TCRdb's version of the immuneACCESS table is confined to in-frame rearrangements and falls short of the full clone set. An unresolved V gene accounts for under half of the shortfall where checked; the remainder is of unknown origin. The sample table lists about 290,000 clones, roughly 89% of them with a count of one. 0.85% to 1% of the sample rests with the top ten. Material for sequencing was peripheral blood. These receptors were collected from a woman between 40 and 55 years old who had recovered from COVID-19.

This chain joins TRBV11-2 and TRBJ2-5, with 13 bases matching TRBD2. CDR3 length: 18 amino acids. With V trimmed by 4 bases and J by 5 bases, 13 bases remained unmatched. Germline CDR1 is SGHAT and CDR2 is FQNNGV. The CDR3 loop is CASSSTLGLAGLGETQYF. CDR3 DNA: TGTGCCAGCAGCTCCACGCTGGGACTAGCGGGACTGGGGGAGACCCAGTACTTC.

This rearrangement joins TRBV5-1 to TRBJ2-5; the D is unclear. There are 15 residues in the CDR3. The V and J ends lost 1 base and 0 bases respectively, with 10 bases between them. Germline V gene sequence: CDR1 SGHRS, CDR2 YFSETQ. CDR3 DNA: TGCGCCAGCAGCTTGATGGGCACGTACCAAGAGACCCAGTACTTC. It codes for CASSLMGTYQETQYF.

This clone was counted between two and nine times. The chain combines TRBV15 with TRBJ2-1; 7 nucleotides agree with TRBD2. V lost 1 base and J lost 6; bases outside the gene matches: 6. This CDR3 spans 15 amino acids. CDR1 is LNHNV, CDR2 YYDKDF, per germline (reference sequence). The CDR3 region is CATSRVGGGSNEQFF. DNA of the CDR3: TGTGCCACCAGCAGAGTTGGGGGGGGTTCCAATGAGCAGTTCTTC.

The chain employs TRBV12-3 or TRBV12-4 and TRBJ1-4; 7 bases align to TRBD1. This CDR3 has 13 amino acids. The junction had 2 bases not matched to a gene; V was cut back by 7 bases and J by 3 bases. CDR3 region: CASTGTANEKLFF. The CDR3 DNA is TGTGCCAGCACCGGGACAGCTAATGAAAAACTGTTTTTT.

On this clone: Germline is not matched at one junction end, which may reflect a read error. The chain has TRBV19 and TRBJ2-3, with 9 bases that match TRBD2. In germline, CDR1 is LNHDA, CDR2 SQIVND (reference sequence). This CDR3 is 15 amino acids long. CDR3 protein: CASSIAGTSIDTQYF. Here the CDR3 DNA reads TGTGCCAGTAGTATCGCCGGGACTAGCATAGATACGCAGTATTTT. The full variable domain, its missing parts supplied by reference TRBV19 and TRBJ2-3, is DGGITQSPKYLFRKEGQNVTLSCEQNLNHDAMYWYRQDPGQGLRLIYYSQIVNDFQKGDIAEGYSVSREKKESFPLTVTSAQKNPTAFYLCASSIAGTSIDTQYFGPGTRLTVL.

The chain employs TRBV27 and TRBJ2-5; 8 bases map to TRBD1. The length of the CDR3 is 13 residues. Germline V CDR1 and CDR2: MNHEY, SMNVEV (reference sequence). V lost 6 bases and J lost 5; bases outside the gene matches: 5. DNA of the CDR3: TGTGCCAGCAGACCCACAGGGGGGGAGACCCAGTACTTC. Amino acids: CASRPTGGETQYF.

The chain joins TRBV11-2 to TRBJ2-7, with TRBD1 as a possible D gene (6 bases). Germline-derived CDR1 and CDR2 are SGHAT and FQNNGV. The CDR3 is 11 residues long. The CDR3 DNA sequence: TGTGCTTCAGGGGCCCGCTACGAGCAGTACTTC. Translating it yields CASGARYEQYF.

This clone was recorded only once. At one of its ends the junction is not consistent with the germline gene, which may arise from a read error. The V and J genes are TRBV11-2 and TRBJ2-7; possible D gene TRBD1, 6 bases. The germline V gene encodes CDR1 SGHAT and CDR2 FQNNGV. The CDR3 is 14 residues long. CDR3 bases: TGTGCCAGCAGCCTAGACAGGAACTCCTACGAGCAGTACTTC. It is translated as CASSLDRNSYEQYF.

The V call is TRBV5-1, the J call TRBJ2-3; 7 bases match TRBD2. The CDR3 has 14 amino acids. Germline assignment: CDR1 SGHRS and CDR2 YFSETQ. J was trimmed by 0 bases and V by 5 bases; bases with no gene match: 3. CDR3 nucleotide sequence: TGCGCCAGCAGGCCTAGCGGCAGCACAGATACGCAGTATTTT. Encoded protein: CASRPSGSTDTQYF.

The V and J genes are TRBV6-5 and TRBJ2-5; 7 bases map to TRBD2. This CDR3 comprises 15 residues. Germline loops: CDR1 MNHEY, CDR2 SVGAGI. The V segment lost 0 bases and the J segment 4 bases; nucleotides outside the gene matches: 5. CDR3 DNA: TGTGCCAGCAGTTACTCGGGCGGGAGTGGAGAGACCCAGTACTTC. Translated, it gives CASSYSGGSGETQYF.

CDR3 bases: TGTGCCAGCAGCTTGGGTCTAACCACCCATAGCACAGATACGCAGTATTTT. This gives the protein CASSLGLTTHSTDTQYF. The chain employs TRBV5-4 and TRBJ2-3; no clear D. The CDR3 is 17 amino acids. Looked up from germline, CDR1 is SGHNT and CDR2 is YYREEE (reference sequence). V was pared by 0 bases and J by 0 bases, with 14 bases between.

The J gene is TRBJ1-2, the V gene TRBV28; TRBD1 matches at 7 bases. The germline gives CDR1 MDHEN, CDR2 SYDVKM. V shed 5 bases and J 8 bases; nucleotides not matched to a gene: 14. The CDR3 has 15 amino acids. The CDR3 bases are TGTGCCAGCAGTGGCCTGGGACAGCCCTCCGGGGGCTACACCTTC. It yields the protein CASSGLGQPSGGYTF.

CDR3 sequence reads: CASSGQGFGGETQYF. The CDR3 DNA reads as TGTGCCAGCAGCGGACAGGGGTTCGGTGGTGAGACCCAGTACTTC. The chain employs TRBV7-9 and TRBJ2-5; 9 nucleotides line up with TRBD1. Germline CDR1 SEHNR, CDR2 FQNEAQ (reference sequence). The CDR3 consists of 15 residues. The trim removed 5 bases at V and 5 bases at J, leaving 9 bases unmatched.

The rearrangement uses TRBV9 and TRBJ2-3, with 9 bases fitting TRBD2. Germline loops: CDR1 SGDLS, CDR2 YYNGEE. The CDR3 is 15 residues long. Trimming removed 3 bases from V and 5 bases from J; junction bases left unmatched: 7. The CDR3 DNA follows: TGTGCCAGCAGCGAATTAGCGGGAGAGGGAGATACGCAGTATTTT. Its translation: CASSELAGEGDTQYF.

The genes are TRBV2 and TRBJ1-1, with 9 positions matching TRBD1. Germline values: CDR1 SNHLY, CDR2 FYNNEI. This CDR3 comprises 16 residues. With V trimmed by 2 bases and J by 6 bases, 10 bases remained unmatched. The CDR3 DNA is TGTGCCAGCAGTGAATTATTTGGGACAGGGTCTCCTGAAGCTTTCTTT. Its protein product is CASSELFGTGSPEAFF. Drawing the rest from reference TRBV2 and TRBJ1-1, the complete variable domain is EPEVTQTPSHQVTQMGQEVILRCVPISNHLYFYWYRQILGQKVEFLVSFYNNEISEKSEIFDDQFSVERPDGSNFTLKIRSTKLEDSAMYFCASSELFGTGSPEAFFGQGTRLTVV.

This clone occurred once. This chain uses TRBV5-5 with TRBJ1-2, with 7 bases that match TRBD1. Germline V gene data show CDR1 as SGHKS and CDR2 as YYEKEE (reference sequence). This CDR3 is 16 amino acids long. J was trimmed by 0 bases and V by 1 base; bases with no gene match: 6. DNA of the CDR3: TGTGCCAGCAGCTTGCCGGGGACAGCAACTAACTATGGCTACACCTTC. The encoded protein is CASSLPGTATNYGYTF. The full variable domain, rest sourced from reference TRBV5-5 and TRBJ1-2, is DAGVTQSPTHLIKTRGQQVTLRCSPISGHKSVSWYQQVLGQGPQFIFQYYEKEERGRGNFPDRFSARQFPNYSSELNVNALLLGDSALYLCASSLPGTATNYGYTFGSGTRLTVV.

V and J are TRBV7-2 and TRBJ2-2; 7 bases line up with TRBD2. CDR1 is SGHTA, CDR2 FQGNSA, per germline. V gave up 4 bases and J gave up 3 bases; unmatched junction bases: 8. The CDR3 covers 16 residues. The CDR3 region is CASSSRPGGDTGELFF. DNA of the CDR3: TGTGCCAGCAGCTCCCGCCCTGGGGGGGACACCGGGGAGCTGTTTTTT.

The chain uses TRBV29-1 and TRBJ1-1; D is perhaps TRBD1 (5 bases). Germline CDR1 reads SQVTM; CDR2 reads ANQGSEA. This CDR3 region has 15 residues. Trimming stripped 0 bases from V and 0 bases from J, with 11 bases between. CDR3 bases: TGCAGCGTTGAAGATAGACAGATCATGAACACTGAAGCTTTCTTT. Translation gives CSVEDRQIMNTEAFF. Full variable domain (outside the CDR3, taken from reference TRBV29-1 and TRBJ1-1): SAVISQKPSRDICQRGTSLTIQCQVDSQVTMMFWYRQQPGQSLTLIATANQGSEATYESGFVIDKFPISRPNLTFSTLTVSNMSPEDSSIYLCSVEDRQIMNTEAFFGQGTRLTVV.

The chain's CDR3 is CASCPGEENIQYF. The CDR3 DNA sequence: TGTGCCAGCTGCCCCGGGGAGGAAAACATTCAGTACTTC. The rearrangement joins TRBV9 to TRBJ2-4, with D possibly being TRBD2 (6 bases). Trimming shortened V by 7 bases and J by 5 bases, and 13 bases separated the two germline ends. The CDR3 extends over 13 amino acids. CDR1 and CDR2 from the germline V gene are SGDLS and YYNGEE. Drawing the rest from reference TRBV9 and TRBJ2-4, the complete variable domain is DSGVTQTPKHLITATGQRVTLRCSPRSGDLSVYWYQQSLDQGLQFLIQYYNGEERAKGNILERFSAQQFPDLHSELNLSSLELGDSALYFCASCPGEENIQYFGAGTRLSVL.

The chain couples TRBV9 to TRBJ1-2; D may be TRBD1 (5 bases). CDR3 size: 15 residues. V was shortened by 3 bases and J by 4 bases, with 16 bases between the two germline ends. Germline V gene data show CDR1 as SGDLS and CDR2 as YYNGEE. The CDR3 region has the DNA TGTGCCAGCAGCGAGCGACATCTAGGGGTCTATGGCTACACCTTC. Translated, it gives CASSERHLGVYGYTF.

This chain connects TRBV5-5 to TRBJ2-3; perhaps TRBD2 as D (5 bases). The V gene's germline CDR1 is SGHKS and CDR2 YYEKEE (reference sequence). V lost 2 bases, J lost 6 bases, and 10 bases lay in between. This CDR3 comprises 13 residues. CDR3 sequence reads: CASSFPRGDTQYF. CDR3 DNA sequence: TGTGCCAGCAGCTTCCCCCGAGGGGATACGCAGTATTTT.